This paragraph reports one TCR beta chain. Only in-frame clones appear in the TCRdb table, and some are missing; sequencing was by immunoSEQ multiplex PCR. The profile shows 15,000 or so clones, approximately 80% of them singletons. The record originates from a study of tumor-infiltrating lymphocytes in localized non-small cell lung cancer. On the study more broadly: Tumor tissue and non-adjacent uninvolved lung came from each patient.

This CDR3 is built from 17 residues. V shed 5 bases and J 7 bases; nucleotides not matched to a gene: 10. The germline gives CDR1 SEHNR, CDR2 FQNEAQ (reference sequence). The chain combines TRBV7-9 with TRBJ2-1, with 14 bases aligning to TRBD2. This TCR was recovered from a human donor with non-small cell lung cancer. Sequencing used lung tumor tissue. The CDR3 region is CASSRGGLAGEGNEQFF. CDR3 nucleotides: TGTGCCAGCAGCCGAGGGGGACTAGCGGGAGAAGGGAATGAGCAGTTCTTC.